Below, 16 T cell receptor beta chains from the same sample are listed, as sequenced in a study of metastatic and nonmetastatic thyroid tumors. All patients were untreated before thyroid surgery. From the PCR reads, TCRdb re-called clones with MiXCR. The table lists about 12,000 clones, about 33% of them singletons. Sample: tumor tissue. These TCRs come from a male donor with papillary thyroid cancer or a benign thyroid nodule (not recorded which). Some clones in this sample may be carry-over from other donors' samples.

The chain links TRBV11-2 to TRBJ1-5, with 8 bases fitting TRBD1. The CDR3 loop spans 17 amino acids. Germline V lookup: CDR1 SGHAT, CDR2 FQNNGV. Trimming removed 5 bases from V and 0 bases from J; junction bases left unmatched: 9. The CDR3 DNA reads TGTGCCAGCAGCCCCCGGACAGGGTCCTATAGCAATCAGCCCCAGCATTTT. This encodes CASSPRTGSYSNQPQHF.

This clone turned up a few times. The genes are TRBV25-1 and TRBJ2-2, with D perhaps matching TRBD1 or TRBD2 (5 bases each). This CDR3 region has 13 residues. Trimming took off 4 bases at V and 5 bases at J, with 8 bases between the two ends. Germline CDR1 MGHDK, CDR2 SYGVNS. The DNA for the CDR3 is TGTGCCAGCAGTGGGGACCCAACCGGGGAGCTGTTTTTT. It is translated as CASSGDPTGELFF.

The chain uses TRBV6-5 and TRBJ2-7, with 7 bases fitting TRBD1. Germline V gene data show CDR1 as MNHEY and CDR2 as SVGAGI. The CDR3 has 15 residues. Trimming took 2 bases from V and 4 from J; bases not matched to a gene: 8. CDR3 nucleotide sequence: TGTGCCAGCAGTTACAGTCAGGGGGAACGGTACGAGCAGTACTTC. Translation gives CASSYSQGERYEQYF.

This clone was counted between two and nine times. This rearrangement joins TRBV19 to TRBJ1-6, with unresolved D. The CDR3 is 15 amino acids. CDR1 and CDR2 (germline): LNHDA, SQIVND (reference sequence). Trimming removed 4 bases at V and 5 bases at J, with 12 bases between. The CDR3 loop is CASSRGRWDNSPLHF. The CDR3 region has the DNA TGTGCCAGTAGTAGGGGTAGATGGGATAATTCACCCCTCCACTTT.

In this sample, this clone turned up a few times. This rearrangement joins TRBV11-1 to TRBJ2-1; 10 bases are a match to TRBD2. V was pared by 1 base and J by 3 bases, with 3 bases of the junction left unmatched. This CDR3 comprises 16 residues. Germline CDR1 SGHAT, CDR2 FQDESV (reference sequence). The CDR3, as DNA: TGTGCCAGCAGCTTAGTAGGACTAGCGGACTACAATGAGCAGTTCTTC. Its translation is CASSLVGLADYNEQFF.

For the CDR3, the DNA is TGTGCCAGCAGTCGGGGCCGTGACCAAGAGACCCAGTACTTC. This gives the protein CASSRGRDQETQYF. The chain has TRBV2 and TRBJ2-5; either TRBD1 or TRBD2 may supply D (5 bases each). V was clipped by 5 bases and J by 0 bases, with 10 bases between them. Germline-derived CDR1 and CDR2 are SNHLY and FYNNEI. The CDR3 contains 14 residues.

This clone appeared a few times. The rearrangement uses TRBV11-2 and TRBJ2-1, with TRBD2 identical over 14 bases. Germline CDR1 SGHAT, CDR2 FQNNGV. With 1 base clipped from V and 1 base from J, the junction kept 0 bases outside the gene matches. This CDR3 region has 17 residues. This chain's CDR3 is CASSLGTSGRSYNEQFF. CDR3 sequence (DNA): TGTGCCAGCAGCTTAGGGACTAGCGGGAGGTCCTACAATGAGCAGTTCTTC. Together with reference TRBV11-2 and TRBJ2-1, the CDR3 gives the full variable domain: EAGVAQSPRYKIIEKRQSVAFWCNPISGHATLYWYQQILGQGPKLLIQFQNNGVVDDSQLPKDRFSAERLKGVDSTLKIQPAKLEDSAVYLCASSLGTSGRSYNEQFFGPGTRLTVL.

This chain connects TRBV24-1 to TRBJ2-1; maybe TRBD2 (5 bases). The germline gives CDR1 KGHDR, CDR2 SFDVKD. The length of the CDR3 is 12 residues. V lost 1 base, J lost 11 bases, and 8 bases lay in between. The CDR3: CATSDFGVQQFF. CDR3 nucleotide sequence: TGTGCCACCAGTGATTTCGGGGTCCAGCAGTTCTTC.

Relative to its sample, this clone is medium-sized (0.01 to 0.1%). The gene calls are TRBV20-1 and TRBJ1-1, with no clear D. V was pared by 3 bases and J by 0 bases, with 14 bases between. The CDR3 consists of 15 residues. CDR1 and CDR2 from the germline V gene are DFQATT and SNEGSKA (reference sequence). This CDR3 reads CSASGLHEMNTEAFF. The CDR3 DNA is TGCAGTGCTAGCGGTCTTCACGAGATGAACACTGAAGCTTTCTTT.

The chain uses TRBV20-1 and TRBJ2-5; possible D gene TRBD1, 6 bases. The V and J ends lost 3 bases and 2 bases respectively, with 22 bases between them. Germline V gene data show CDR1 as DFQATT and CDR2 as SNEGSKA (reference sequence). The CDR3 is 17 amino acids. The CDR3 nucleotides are TGCAGTGCTAGGAGTGGGGGCCATCGGGGCCCACAAGAGACCCAGTACTTC. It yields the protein CSARSGGHRGPQETQYF.

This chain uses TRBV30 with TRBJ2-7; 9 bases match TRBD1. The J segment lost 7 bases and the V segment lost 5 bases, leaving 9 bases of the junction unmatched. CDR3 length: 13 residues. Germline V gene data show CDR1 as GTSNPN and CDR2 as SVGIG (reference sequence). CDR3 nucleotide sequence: TGTGCCTGGTCCGGGACAGGGATATGGGAGCAGTACTTC. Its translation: CAWSGTGIWEQYF.

The CDR3 reads CAWSVGLAGVETQYF. In DNA form, the CDR3 reads TGTGCCTGGAGTGTCGGACTAGCGGGAGTCGAGACCCAGTACTTC. The chain employs TRBV30 and TRBJ2-5, with TRBD2 matching over 13 bases. V gave up 0 bases and J gave up 5 bases; unmatched junction bases: 3. CDR1 and CDR2 from the germline V gene are GTSNPN and SVGIG (reference sequence). This CDR3 spans 15 amino acids.

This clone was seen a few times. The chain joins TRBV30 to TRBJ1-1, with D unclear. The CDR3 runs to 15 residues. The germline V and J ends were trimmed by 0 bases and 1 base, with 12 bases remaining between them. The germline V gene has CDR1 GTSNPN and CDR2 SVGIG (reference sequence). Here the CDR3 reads CAWSVWGRGNTEAFF. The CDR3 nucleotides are TGTGCCTGGAGTGTATGGGGTCGGGGGAACACTGAAGCTTTCTTT.

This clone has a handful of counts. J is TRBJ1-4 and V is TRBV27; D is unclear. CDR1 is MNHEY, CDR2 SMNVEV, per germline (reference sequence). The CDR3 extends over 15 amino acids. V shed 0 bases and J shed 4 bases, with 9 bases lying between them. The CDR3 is CASSLSDGFNEKLFF. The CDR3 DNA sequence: TGTGCCAGCAGTTTATCGGACGGTTTTAATGAAAAACTGTTTTTT. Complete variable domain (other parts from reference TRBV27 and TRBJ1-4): EAQVTQNPRYLITVTGKKLTVTCSQNMNHEYMSWYRQDPGLGLRQIYYSMNVEVTDKGDVPEGYKVSRKEKRNFPLILESPSPNQTSLYFCASSLSDGFNEKLFFGSGTQLSVL.

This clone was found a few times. CDR3 DNA sequence: TGTGCCAGTAGTAGGACAGGGGGCGGTACTGAAGCTTTCTTT. This sequence encodes CASSRTGGGTEAFF. The chain couples TRBV19 to TRBJ1-1; 11 bases line up with TRBD1. The CDR3 extends over 14 amino acids. Germline V lookup: CDR1 LNHDA, CDR2 SQIVND (reference sequence). V lost 4 bases, J lost 5 bases, and 3 bases stayed unmatched.

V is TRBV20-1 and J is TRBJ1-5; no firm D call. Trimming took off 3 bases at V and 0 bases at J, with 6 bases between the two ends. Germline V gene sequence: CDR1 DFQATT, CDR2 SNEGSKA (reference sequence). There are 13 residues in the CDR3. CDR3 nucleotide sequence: TGCAGTGCTAGCGAGTATAGCAATCAGCCCCAGCATTTT. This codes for CSASEYSNQPQHF.